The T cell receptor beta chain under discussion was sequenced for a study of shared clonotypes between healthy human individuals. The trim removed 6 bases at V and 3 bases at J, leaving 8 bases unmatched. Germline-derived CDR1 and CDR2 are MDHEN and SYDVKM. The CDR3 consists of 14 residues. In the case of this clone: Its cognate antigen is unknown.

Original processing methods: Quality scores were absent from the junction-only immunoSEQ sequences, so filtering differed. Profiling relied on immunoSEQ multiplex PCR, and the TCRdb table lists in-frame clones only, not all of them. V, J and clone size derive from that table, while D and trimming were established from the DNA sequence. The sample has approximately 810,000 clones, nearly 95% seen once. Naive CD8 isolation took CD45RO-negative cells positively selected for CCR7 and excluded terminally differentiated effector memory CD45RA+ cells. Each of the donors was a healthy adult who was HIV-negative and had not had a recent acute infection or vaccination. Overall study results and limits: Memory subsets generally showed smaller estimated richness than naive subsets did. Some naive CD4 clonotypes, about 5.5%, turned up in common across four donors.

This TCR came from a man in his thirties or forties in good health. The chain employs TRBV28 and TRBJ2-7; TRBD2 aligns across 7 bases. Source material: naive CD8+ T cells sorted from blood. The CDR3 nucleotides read TGTGCCAGCAGCCGGCGGGACTACGGCTACGAGCAGTACTTC. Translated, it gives CASSRRDYGYEQYF.